This TCR beta chain was obtained from a study of cytomegalovirus exposure and HLA in healthy donors. With regard to this clone: The antigen is not known.

Notes on the study in general: It was reported that the classifier diagnosed cytomegalovirus status with high specificity and sensitivity in both the original and validation cohorts.

Germline V gene sequence: CDR1 SGHRS, CDR2 YFSETQ. The CDR3 is 15 amino acids. The V gene end was trimmed by 0 bases and the J gene end by 6 bases; junction bases not matched to a gene: 7. The PCR was carried out with 60 Vbeta primers and 13 Jbeta primers. Assay: immunoSEQ multiplex PCR; the TCRdb copy retains only in-frame clones and omits some. Of roughly 190,000 clones listed, about 80% are singletons. V is TRBV5-1 and J is TRBJ2-3, with 7 positions matching TRBD2. The clonotype originates from a woman aged 25 to 45 in good health and CMV-seropositive. The sample comprised PBMCs. This CDR3 is CASSLGASGWDTQYF. The CDR3 region has the DNA TGCGCCAGCAGCTTGGGGGCTAGCGGCTGGGATACGCAGTATTTT.